Listed here are 14 T cell receptor beta chains from one sample, sequenced in a study of OX40 agonist ivuxolimab in advanced cancers. Method: immunoSEQ multiplex PCR; TCRdb's copy keeps in-frame clones and lacks some. The data show nearly 65,000 clones, about 91% seen once. The sample here was CD4+ or CD8+ T cells sorted from blood, taken in a trial of the OX40 agonist ivuxolimab. Receptors originate from an adult with an advanced solid tumor such as melanoma, head and neck, liver or kidney cancer.

The chain employs TRBV5-6 and TRBJ2-7; D possibly corresponds to TRBD2 (6 bases). This CDR3 contains 17 residues. Germline V gene sequence: CDR1 SGHDT, CDR2 YYEEEE. The germline V and J ends were trimmed by 1 base and 1 base, with 18 bases remaining between them. In nucleotides, the CDR3 is TGTGCCAGCAGCTTGCTATTTGGAGGGGAGGAGTCCTACGAGCAGTACTTC. It codes for CASSLLFGGEESYEQYF. Full variable domain (remainder filled in from reference TRBV5-6 and TRBJ2-7): DAGVTQSPTHLIKTRGQQVTLRCSPKSGHDTVSWYQQALGQGPQFIFQYYEEEERQRGNFPDRFSGHQFPNYSSELNVNALLLGDSALYLCASSLLFGGEESYEQYFGPGTRLTVT.

The chain links TRBV7-9 to TRBJ1-6; weak D call: TRBD1 (5 bases). The CDR3 has 14 amino acids. V dropped 8 bases and J dropped 7 bases, with 15 bases sitting between them. Germline V CDR1 and CDR2: SEHNR, FQNEAQ (reference sequence). Here the CDR3 DNA reads TGTGCCAGCCGTGGCGGGGCCCTGAATTCACCCCTCCACTTT. Amino acid sequence: CASRGGALNSPLHF.

The chain links TRBV10-3 to TRBJ1-5; no clear D gene. This CDR3 has 12 residues. The germline gives CDR1 ENHRY, CDR2 SYGVKD. V was pared by 3 bases and J by 6 bases, with 6 bases between. The CDR3 spells CAISDGGQPQHF. The CDR3 region has the DNA TGTGCCATCAGTGATGGTGGTCAGCCCCAGCATTTT.

This rearrangement joins TRBV4-2 to TRBJ2-2; D is perhaps TRBD1 (5 bases). CDR1 is LGHNA, CDR2 YNFKEQ, per germline. V was cut by 0 bases and J by 4 bases, with 12 bases left in between. The CDR3 contains 16 residues. CDR3 bases: TGTGCCAGCAGCCAAGATGCTGTAAGGGGCACCGGGGAGCTGTTTTTT. It codes for CASSQDAVRGTGELFF.

The genes are TRBV25-1 and TRBJ2-5; D is possibly TRBD2 (5 bases). The CDR3 has 14 amino acids. Germline V lookup: CDR1 MGHDK, CDR2 SYGVNS. Trimming took 7 bases from V and 5 from J, leaving 17 bases between them. CDR3 DNA: TGTGCCAGCATGTCCGGGGATTTGGGGGAGACCCAGTACTTC. The encoded protein is CASMSGDLGETQYF.

The chain uses TRBV9 and TRBJ2-7; weak D call: TRBD1 (5 bases). This CDR3 spans 15 amino acids. CDR1 is SGDLS, CDR2 YYNGEE, per germline. Trimming removed 4 bases at V and 1 base at J, with 15 bases between. The CDR3 sequence is CASSSSGDSSYEQYF. As DNA, the CDR3 is TGTGCCAGCAGCTCCTCCGGAGACAGTTCCTACGAGCAGTACTTC.

CDR3: CASSDGLHTGELFF. CDR3 bases: TGTGCCAGCAGTGACGGCCTCCACACCGGGGAGCTGTTTTTT. The V and J genes are TRBV6-1 and TRBJ2-2, with D uncertain. V lost 3 bases and J lost 3, with 8 bases in between. CDR3 length: 14 amino acids. The V gene's germline CDR1 is MNHNS and CDR2 SASEGT.

DNA of the CDR3: TGTGCCAGCAGTCGACAGGGGACTAATGAAAAACTGTTTTTT. It specifies CASSRQGTNEKLFF. J is TRBJ1-4 and V is TRBV28; 8 bases are shared with TRBD1. The CDR3 is 14 residues long. CDR1 MDHEN and CDR2 SYDVKM come from the germline V gene. V dropped 5 bases and J dropped 2; count of bases not matched to a gene: 1.

The chain joins TRBV2 to TRBJ2-4, with 11 positions matching TRBD1. The CDR3 has 18 residues. The V gene end was trimmed by 2 bases and the J gene end by 3 bases; junction bases not matched to a gene: 9. Germline CDR1 is SNHLY and CDR2 is FYNNEI. DNA for the CDR3: TGTGCCAGCAGTGAAAGGGACAGGGGGGATGAGGACAAAAACATTCAGTACTTC. Amino acids: CASSERDRGDEDKNIQYF.

This clone was recorded once. V gene TRBV6-6 combines with J gene TRBJ2-4; D gene unclear. Germline CDR1 reads MNHNY; CDR2 reads SVGAGI (reference sequence). The CDR3 spans 14 residues. V lost 4 bases to trimming and J lost 0 bases, with 7 bases between them. The CDR3 spells CASSSTVAKNIQYF. The DNA of the CDR3 is TGTGCCAGCAGTTCGACCGTAGCCAAAAACATTCAGTACTTC.

Of note for this clone: This same CDR3 is encoded by further DNA sequences in the sample. The J gene is TRBJ2-1, the V gene TRBV5-1, with D hard to call. The length of the CDR3 is 11 residues. The V end lost 3 bases, the J end lost 6 bases, and 4 bases lay between the germline ends. Germline V lookup: CDR1 SGHRS, CDR2 YFSETQ. The CDR3 sequence: CASSYSNEQFF. In DNA form, the CDR3 reads TGCGCCAGCAGCTATTCCAATGAGCAGTTCTTC. Drawing the rest from reference TRBV5-1 and TRBJ2-1, the complete variable domain is KAGVTQTPRYLIKTRGQQVTLSCSPISGHRSVSWYQQTPGQGLQFLFEYFSETQRNKGNFPGRFSGRQFSNSRSEMNVSTLELGDSALYLCASSYSNEQFFGPGTRLTVL.

This chain uses TRBV10-2 with TRBJ2-7; 13 nucleotides line up with TRBD2. Trimming removed 2 bases from V and 3 bases from J; junction bases left unmatched: 4. CDR3 size: 16 residues. Germline loops: CDR1 WSHSY, CDR2 SAAADI. The CDR3 loop is CASSEGLAGAFYEQYV. CDR3 DNA sequence: TGCGCCAGCAGTGAGGGACTAGCGGGGGCCTTCTACGAGCAGTACGTC.

The chain couples TRBV7-9 to TRBJ2-1; 11 positions agree with TRBD1. Germline lookup yields CDR1 SEHNR and CDR2 FQNEAQ (reference sequence). This CDR3 contains 14 residues. Unmatched junction bases numbered 4, after V lost 5 bases and J lost 7 bases. Here the CDR3 reads CASSTGQGENEQFF. The CDR3 DNA sequence: TGTGCCAGCAGCACGGGACAGGGGGAAAATGAGCAGTTCTTC.

The chain is built from TRBV15 and TRBJ1-4; tentatively, D is TRBD1 (5 bases). Germline V gene lookup returns CDR1 LNHNV and CDR2 YYDKDF (reference sequence). V dropped 3 bases and J dropped 2 bases, with 10 bases sitting between them. This CDR3 region has 15 residues. CDR3 in DNA: TGTGCCACCAGCAGCCCCGGGACGACTAATGAAAAACTGTTTTTT. Its protein is CATSSPGTTNEKLFF.